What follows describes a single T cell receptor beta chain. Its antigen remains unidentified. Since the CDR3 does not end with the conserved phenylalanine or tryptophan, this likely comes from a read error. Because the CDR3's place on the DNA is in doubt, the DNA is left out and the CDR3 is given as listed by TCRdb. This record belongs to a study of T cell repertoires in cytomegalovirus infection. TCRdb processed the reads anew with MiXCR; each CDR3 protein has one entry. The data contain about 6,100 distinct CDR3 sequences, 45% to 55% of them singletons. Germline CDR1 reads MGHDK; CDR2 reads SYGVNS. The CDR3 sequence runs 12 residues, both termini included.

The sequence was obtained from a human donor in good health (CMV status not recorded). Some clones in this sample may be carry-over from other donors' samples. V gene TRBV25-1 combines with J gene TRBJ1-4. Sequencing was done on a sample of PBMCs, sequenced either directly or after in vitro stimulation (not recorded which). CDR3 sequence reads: CASRRGQEKLYV.